This T cell receptor (beta chain) is from a study of shared clonotypes between healthy human individuals. The ends were cut back, 2 bases at V and 8 bases at J, with 12 bases in the middle. The CDR3 runs 13 residues. Looked up from germline, CDR1 is SGHVS and CDR2 is FQNEAQ. Naive-designated CD8 cells lacked CD45RO, were positively enriched for CCR7, and omitted terminally differentiated effector memory CD45RA+ cells. The method was immunoSEQ multiplex PCR; TCRdb's version includes in-frame clones alone and lacks a portion of them. The table includes more than 600,000 clones, roughly 94% detected once.

The origin of this receptor is a man aged 25 to 40 in good health. Sequenced input: naive CD8+ T cells sorted from blood. The chain combines TRBV7-8 with TRBJ1-1; tentatively, D is TRBD1 (5 bases). For the CDR3, the DNA is TGTGCCAGCAGCTTATTTGACAGCGCAGAAGCTTTCTTT. It translates to CASSLFDSAEAFF.